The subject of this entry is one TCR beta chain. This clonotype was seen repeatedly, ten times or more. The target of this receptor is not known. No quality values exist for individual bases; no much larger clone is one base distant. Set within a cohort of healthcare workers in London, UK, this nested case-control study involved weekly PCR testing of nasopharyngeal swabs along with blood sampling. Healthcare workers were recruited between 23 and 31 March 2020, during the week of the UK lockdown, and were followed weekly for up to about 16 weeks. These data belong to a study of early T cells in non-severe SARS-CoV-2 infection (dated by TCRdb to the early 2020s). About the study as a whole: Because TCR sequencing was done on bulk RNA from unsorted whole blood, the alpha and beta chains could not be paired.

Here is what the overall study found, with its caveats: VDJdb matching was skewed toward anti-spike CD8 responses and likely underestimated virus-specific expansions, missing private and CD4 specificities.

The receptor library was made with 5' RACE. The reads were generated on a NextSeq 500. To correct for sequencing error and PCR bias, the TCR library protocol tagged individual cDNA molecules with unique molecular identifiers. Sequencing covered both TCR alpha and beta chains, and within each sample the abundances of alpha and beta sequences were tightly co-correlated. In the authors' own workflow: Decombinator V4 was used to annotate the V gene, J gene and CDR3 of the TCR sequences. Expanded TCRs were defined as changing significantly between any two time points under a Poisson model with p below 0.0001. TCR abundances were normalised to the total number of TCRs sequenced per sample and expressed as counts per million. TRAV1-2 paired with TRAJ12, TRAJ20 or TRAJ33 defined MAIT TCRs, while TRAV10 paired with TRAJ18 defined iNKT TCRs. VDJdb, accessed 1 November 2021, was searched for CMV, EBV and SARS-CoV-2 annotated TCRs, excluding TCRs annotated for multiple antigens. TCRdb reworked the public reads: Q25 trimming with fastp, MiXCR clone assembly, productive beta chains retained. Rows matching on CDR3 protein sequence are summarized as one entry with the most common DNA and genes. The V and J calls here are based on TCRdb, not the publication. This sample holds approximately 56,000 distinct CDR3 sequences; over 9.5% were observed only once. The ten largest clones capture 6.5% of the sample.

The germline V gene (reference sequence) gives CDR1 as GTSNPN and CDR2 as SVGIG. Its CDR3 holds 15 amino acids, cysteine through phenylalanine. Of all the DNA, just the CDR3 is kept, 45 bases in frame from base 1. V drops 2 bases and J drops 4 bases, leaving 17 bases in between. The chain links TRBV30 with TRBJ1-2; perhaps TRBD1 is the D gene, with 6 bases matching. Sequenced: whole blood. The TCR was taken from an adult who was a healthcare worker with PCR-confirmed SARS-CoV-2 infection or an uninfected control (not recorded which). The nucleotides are TGTGCCTGGAGTAAGCTAGGACAGCTGGGCTATGGCTACACCTTC. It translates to CAWSKLGQLGYGYTF.